This entry describes one T cell receptor beta chain. No antigen is known for it. These data belong to a study of T cell responses to AZD1222 COVID-19 vaccine. Study context: Investigators merged groups given second doses at roughly 4 or roughly 12 weeks. Whole-study findings and limits: The donor cohort was predominantly white British with a female majority, and clonal diversity may have been underestimated. Regions left unmutated in variants are reportedly the target of nearly half of spike-specific TCRs.

The table came from immunoSEQ multiplex PCR; TCRdb's copy has only in-frame clones and leaves some out. The sample shows about 150,000 clones, about nine tenths of them seen only once. The source of this sequence is an adult in good health. This sample comprised peripheral blood, obtained on day 0 of AZD1222 vaccination.

The CDR3 DNA sequence: TGTGCCAGCAGCCGTGAGGGCTCAAAGTCCTACGAGCAGTACTTC. Residues: CASSREGSKSYEQYF. The rearrangement uses TRBV7-9 and TRBJ2-7, with D perhaps TRBD2 (5 bases). The CDR3 runs to 15 residues. Trimming took 5 bases from V and 1 from J, leaving 15 bases between them. Germline V lookup: CDR1 SEHNR, CDR2 FQNEAQ (reference sequence).